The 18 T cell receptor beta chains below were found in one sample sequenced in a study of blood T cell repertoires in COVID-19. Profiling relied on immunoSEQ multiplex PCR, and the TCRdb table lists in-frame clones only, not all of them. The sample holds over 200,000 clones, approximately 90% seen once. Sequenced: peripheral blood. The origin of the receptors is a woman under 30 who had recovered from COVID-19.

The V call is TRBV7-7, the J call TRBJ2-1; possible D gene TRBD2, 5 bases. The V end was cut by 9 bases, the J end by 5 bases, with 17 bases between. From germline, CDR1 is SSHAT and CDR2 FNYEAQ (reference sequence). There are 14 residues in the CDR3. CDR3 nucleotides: TGTGCCAGGGTGGACGAGGGATGGGACAATGAGCAGTTCTTC. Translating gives CARVDEGWDNEQFF.

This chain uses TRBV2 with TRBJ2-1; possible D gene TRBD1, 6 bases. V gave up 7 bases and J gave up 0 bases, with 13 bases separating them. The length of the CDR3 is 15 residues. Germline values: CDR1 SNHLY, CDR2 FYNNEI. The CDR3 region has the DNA TGTGCCAGCACTTCACAGGGCGGCTCCTACAATGAGCAGTTCTTC. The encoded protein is CASTSQGGSYNEQFF.

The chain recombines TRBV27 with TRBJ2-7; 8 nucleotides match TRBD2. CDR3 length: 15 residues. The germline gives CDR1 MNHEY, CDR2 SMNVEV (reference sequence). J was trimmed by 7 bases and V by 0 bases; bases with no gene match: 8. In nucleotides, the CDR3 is TGTGCCAGCAGTTTATCGAACGGGGGGGTGGGAGAGCAGTACTTC. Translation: CASSLSNGGVGEQYF.

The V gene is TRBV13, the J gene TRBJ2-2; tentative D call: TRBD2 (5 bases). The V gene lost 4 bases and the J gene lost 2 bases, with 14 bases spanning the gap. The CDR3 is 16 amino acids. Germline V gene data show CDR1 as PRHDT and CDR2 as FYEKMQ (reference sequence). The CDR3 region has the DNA TGTGCCAGCAGCTCCCCCGGGATTATAAACACCGGGGAGCTGTTTTTT. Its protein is CASSSPGIINTGELFF.

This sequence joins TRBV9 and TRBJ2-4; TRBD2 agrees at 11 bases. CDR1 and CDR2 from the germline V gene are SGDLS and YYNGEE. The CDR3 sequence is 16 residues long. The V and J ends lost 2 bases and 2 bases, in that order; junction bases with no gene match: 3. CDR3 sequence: CASSVLAGGSKNIQYF. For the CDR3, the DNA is TGTGCCAGCAGCGTCCTAGCGGGGGGATCCAAAAACATTCAGTACTTC.

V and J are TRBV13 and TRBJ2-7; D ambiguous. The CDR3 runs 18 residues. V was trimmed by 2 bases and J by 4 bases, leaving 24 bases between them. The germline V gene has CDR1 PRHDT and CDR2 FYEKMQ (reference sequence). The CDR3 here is CASSLTPLGGPHPYEQYF. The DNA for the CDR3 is TGTGCCAGCAGCTTAACCCCTCTCGGCGGTCCCCACCCTTACGAGCAGTACTTC. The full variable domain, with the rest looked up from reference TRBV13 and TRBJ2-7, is AAGVIQSPRHLIKEKRETATLKCYPIPRHDTVYWYQQGPGQDPQFLISFYEKMQSDKGSIPDRFSAQQFSDYHSELNMSSLELGDSALYFCASSLTPLGGPHPYEQYFGPGTRLTVT.

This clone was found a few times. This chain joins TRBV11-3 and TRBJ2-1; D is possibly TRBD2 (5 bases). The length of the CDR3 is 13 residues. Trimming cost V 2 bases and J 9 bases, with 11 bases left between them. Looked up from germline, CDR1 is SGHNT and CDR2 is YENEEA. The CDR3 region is CASSLRAEVEQFF. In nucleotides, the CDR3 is TGTGCCAGCAGCTTACGGGCGGAGGTTGAGCAGTTCTTC.

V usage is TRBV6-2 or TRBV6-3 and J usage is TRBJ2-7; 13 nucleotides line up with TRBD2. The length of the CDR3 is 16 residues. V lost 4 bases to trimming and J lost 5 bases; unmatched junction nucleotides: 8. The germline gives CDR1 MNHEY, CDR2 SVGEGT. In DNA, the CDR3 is TGTGCCAGCAGTTCTCCCGGACTAGCGGGAGAGGACGAGCAGTACTTC. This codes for CASSSPGLAGEDEQYF.

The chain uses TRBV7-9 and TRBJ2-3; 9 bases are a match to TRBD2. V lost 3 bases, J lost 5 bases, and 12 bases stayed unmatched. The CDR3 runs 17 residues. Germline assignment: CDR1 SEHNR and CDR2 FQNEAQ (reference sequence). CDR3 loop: CASSFLGAGGRGDTQYF. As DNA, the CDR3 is TGTGCCAGCAGCTTTCTTGGAGCGGGAGGTCGTGGAGATACGCAGTATTTT.

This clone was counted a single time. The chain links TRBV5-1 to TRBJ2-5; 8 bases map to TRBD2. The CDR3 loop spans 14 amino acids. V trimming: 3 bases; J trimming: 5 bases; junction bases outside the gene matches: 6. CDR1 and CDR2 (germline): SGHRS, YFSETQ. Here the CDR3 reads CASSSGLAGETQYF. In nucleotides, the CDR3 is TGCGCCAGCAGCTCCGGACTAGCTGGGGAGACCCAGTACTTC.

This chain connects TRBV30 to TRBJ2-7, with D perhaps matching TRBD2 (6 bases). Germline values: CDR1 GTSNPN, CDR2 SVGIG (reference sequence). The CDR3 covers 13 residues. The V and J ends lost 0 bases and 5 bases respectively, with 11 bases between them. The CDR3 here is CAWSVLGSDEQYF. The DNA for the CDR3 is TGTGCCTGGAGTGTACTCGGGAGCGACGAGCAGTACTTC.

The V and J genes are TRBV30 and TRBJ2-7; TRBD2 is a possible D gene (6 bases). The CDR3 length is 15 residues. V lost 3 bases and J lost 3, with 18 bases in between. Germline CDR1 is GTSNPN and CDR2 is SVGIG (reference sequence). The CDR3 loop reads CAWSAGSGYYYEQYF. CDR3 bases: TGTGCCTGGAGCGCGGGGAGCGGGTACTACTACGAGCAGTACTTC. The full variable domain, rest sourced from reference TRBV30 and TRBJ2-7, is SQTIHQWPATLVQPVGSPLSLECTVEGTSNPNLYWYRQAAGRGLQLLFYSVGIGQISSEVPQNLSASRPQDRQFILSSKKLLLSDSGFYLCAWSAGSGYYYEQYFGPGTRLTVT.

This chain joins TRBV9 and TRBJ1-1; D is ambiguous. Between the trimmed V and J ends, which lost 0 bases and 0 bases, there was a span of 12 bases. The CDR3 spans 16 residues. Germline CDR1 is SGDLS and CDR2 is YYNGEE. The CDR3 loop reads CASSVEAVPMNTEAFF. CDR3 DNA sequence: TGTGCCAGCAGCGTAGAGGCGGTCCCCATGAACACTGAAGCTTTCTTT.

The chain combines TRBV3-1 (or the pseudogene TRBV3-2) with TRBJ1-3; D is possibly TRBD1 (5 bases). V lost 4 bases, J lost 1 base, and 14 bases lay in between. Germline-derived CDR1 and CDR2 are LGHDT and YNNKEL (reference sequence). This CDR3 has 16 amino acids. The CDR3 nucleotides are TGTGCCAGCAGCCCGATTGGGGGGATTTCTGGAAACACCATATATTTT. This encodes CASSPIGGISGNTIYF.

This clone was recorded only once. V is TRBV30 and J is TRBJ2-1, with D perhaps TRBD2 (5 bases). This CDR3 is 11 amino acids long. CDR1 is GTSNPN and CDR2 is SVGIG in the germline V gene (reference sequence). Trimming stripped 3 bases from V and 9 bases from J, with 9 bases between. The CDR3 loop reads CAWSEGSEQFF. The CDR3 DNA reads TGTGCCTGGAGCGAGGGTAGTGAGCAGTTCTTC.

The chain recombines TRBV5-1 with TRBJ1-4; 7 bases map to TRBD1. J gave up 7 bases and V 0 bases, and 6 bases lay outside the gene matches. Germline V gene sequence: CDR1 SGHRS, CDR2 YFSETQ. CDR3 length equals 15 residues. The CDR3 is CASSLAHRGLEKLFF. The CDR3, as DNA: TGCGCCAGCAGCTTGGCCCACAGGGGTCTTGAAAAACTGTTTTTT. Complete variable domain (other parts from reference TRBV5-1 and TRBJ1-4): KAGVTQTPRYLIKTRGQQVTLSCSPISGHRSVSWYQQTPGQGLQFLFEYFSETQRNKGNFPGRFSGRQFSNSRSEMNVSTLELGDSALYLCASSLAHRGLEKLFFGSGTQLSVL.

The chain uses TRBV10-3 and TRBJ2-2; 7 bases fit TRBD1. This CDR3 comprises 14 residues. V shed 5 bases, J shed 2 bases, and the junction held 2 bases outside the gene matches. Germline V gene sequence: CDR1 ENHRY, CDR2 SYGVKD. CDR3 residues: CAISRDRNTGELFF. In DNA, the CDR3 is TGTGCCATCAGTAGGGACAGAAACACCGGGGAGCTGTTTTTT.

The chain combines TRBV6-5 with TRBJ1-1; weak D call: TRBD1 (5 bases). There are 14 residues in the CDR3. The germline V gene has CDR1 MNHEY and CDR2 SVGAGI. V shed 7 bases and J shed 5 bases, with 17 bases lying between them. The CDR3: CASTRGPSGTEAFF. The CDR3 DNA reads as TGTGCCAGCACTCGGGGCCCAAGCGGGACTGAAGCTTTCTTT.